A selection of T cell receptor beta chains follows, all from one sample in a study of Graves' ophthalmopathy and Graves' hyperthyroidism. MiXCR was run by TCRdb on the multiplex PCR reads, yielding one entry per CDR3 protein. The sample yields over a million distinct CDR3 sequences, about two fifths seen once. The specimen sequenced was peripheral blood or thyroid tissue (not recorded which). The receptors derive from an adult man with Graves' hyperthyroidism. The CDR3 runs from the conserved cysteine through the conserved F or W. Fields, in order: D gene, V gene, clone size, J gene, CDR3 protein, CDR3 DNA. A D gene is named only where the DNA matches it firmly. Size is stated for part of the rows, as once, few or many counts, or as a class when the clone is expanded.

>TRBD1|TRBV25-1|-|TRBJ2-7
CASLGQGKSSYEQYF
TGTGCCAGCCTAGGACAGGGAAAGAGTTCCTACGAGCAGTACTTC
>TRBD2|TRBV20-1|many|TRBJ2-5
CSARAPSGETQYF
TGCAGTGCTAGAGCCCCTAGCGGGGAGACCCAGTACTTC
>-|TRBV10-3|many|TRBJ1-2
CAISESLDLYGYTF
TGTGCCATCAGTGAGTCTTTAGACCTCTATGGCTACACCTTC
>-|TRBV10-3|-|TRBJ1-5
CAISVGGGAKQPQHF
TGTGCCATCAGTGTGGGGGGGGGGGCCAAACAGCCCCAGCATTTT
>TRBD2|TRBV7-9|few|TRBJ2-7
CASSWDLSGSDEQYF
TGTGCCAGCAGCTGGGACCTTAGCGGGTCCGACGAGCAGTACTTC
>-|TRBV7-9|many|TRBJ2-7
CASSEQAGVRVYEQYF
TGTGCCAGCAGCGAACAGGCTGGGGTGAGGGTCTACGAGCAGTACTTC
>-|TRBV29-1|-|TRBJ1-6
CSVEQGYNSPLHF
TGCAGCGTTGAGCAGGGGTATAATTCACCCCTCCACTTT
>TRBD1|TRBV5-5|-|TRBJ1-5
CASSKGTGTYSNQPQHF
TGTGCCAGCAGCAAGGGGACAGGGACTTATAGCAATCAGCCCCAGCATTTT
>-|TRBV20-1|-|TRBJ1-3
CSAANAGARGNTIYF
TGCAGTGCCGCCAATGCGGGGGCGCGGGGAAACACCATATATTTT
>TRBD1|TRBV10-3|-|TRBJ1-1
CAISSGTGGANTEAFF
TGTGCCATCAGTTCCGGGACAGGGGGTGCAAACACTGAAGCTTTCTTT
>-|TRBV20-1|many|TRBJ2-6
CSARFSGANVLTF
TGCAGTGCTAGATTTTCTGGGGCCAACGTCCTGACTTTC
>-|TRBV19|-|TRBJ1-2
CASSRSSGGAYGYTF
TGTGCCAGTAGTAGATCCTCGGGGGGCGCCTATGGCTACACCTTC
>-|TRBV20-1|many|TRBJ1-6
CSALIGQPNSPLHF
TGCAGTGCACTTATCGGACAGCCTAATTCACCCCTCCACTTT
>TRBD2|TRBV9|many|TRBJ2-2
CASSAGLDLEAGELFF
TGTGCCAGCAGCGCCGGACTAGACCTGGAGGCCGGGGAGCTGTTTTTT
>TRBD1|TRBV30|-|TRBJ2-5
CAWSVVGGAQTQYF
TGTGCCTGGAGTGTGGTAGGGGGCGCGCAGACCCAGTACTTC
>-|TRBV9|many|TRBJ2-7
CASSVGPRYEQYF
TGTGCCAGCAGCGTAGGGCCTAGATACGAGCAGTACTTC
>-|TRBV7-3|few|TRBJ2-2
CASSPNLPGRNTGELFF
TGTGCCAGCAGCCCCAATCTCCCCGGGAGGAACACCGGGGAGCTGTTTTTT
>-|TRBV20-1|-|TRBJ2-2
CSADRTGELFF
TGCAGTGCTGACAGGACCGGGGAGCTGTTTTTT
>TRBD1|TRBV7-9|-|TRBJ2-5
CASSATQGAGETQYF
TGTGCCAGCAGCGCGACACAGGGGGCAGGGGAGACCCAGTACTTC
>-|TRBV9|many|TRBJ1-1
CASSVDDWHTEAFF
TGTGCCAGCAGCGTAGATGACTGGCACACTGAAGCTTTCTTT
>-|TRBV3-1|-|TRBJ2-7
CASPWGRSYEQYF
TGTGCCAGCCCCTGGGGACGCTCCTACGAGCAGTACTTC
>-|TRBV7-3|many|TRBJ1-2
CASSLSPGTNYGYTF
TGTGCCAGCAGCTTAAGTCCGGGTACTAACTATGGCTACACCTTC
>-|TRBV25-1|once|TRBJ1-2
CASSDSGNDPNYGYTF
TGTGCCAGCAGCGACAGCGGAAATGACCCAAACTATGGCTACACCTTC
>-|TRBV14|many|TRBJ2-2
CASSPRTTGELFF
TGTGCCAGCAGCCCTCGCACCACCGGGGAGCTGTTTTTT
>TRBD1|TRBV29-1|many|TRBJ1-2
CSAKTSGTDGYTF
TGCAGCGCCAAAACATCCGGGACAGATGGCTACACCTTC
>-|TRBV6-6|-|TRBJ2-7
CASSRGSDGLYEHYF
TGTGCCAGCAGTCGAGGGTCGGACGGTCTCTACGAGCACTACTTC
>-|TRBV10-3|-|TRBJ2-7
CAISHRDYEQYF
TGTGCCATCAGTCACCGGGACTACGAGCAGTACTTC
>-|TRBV6-2/TRBV6-3|-|TRBJ1-1
CASSYWGRGNTEAFF
TGTGCCAGCAGTTACTGGGGGCGCGGGAACACTGAAGCTTTCTTT
>TRBD1|TRBV9|many|TRBJ2-5
CASSDDRGGRQETQYF
TGTGCCAGCAGCGATGACAGGGGTGGGAGGCAAGAGACCCAGTACTTC
>-|TRBV10-3|many|TRBJ2-7
CANQPSGAYEQYF
TGTGCCAATCAGCCCAGCGGAGCCTACGAGCAGTACTTC
>-|TRBV29-1|-|TRBJ2-5
CSAPEASETQYF
TGCAGCGCCCCGGAAGCGTCGGAGACCCAGTACTTC
>TRBD1|TRBV9|-|TRBJ1-1
CASSPPDRPYTEAFF
TGTGCCAGCTCACCACCGGACAGGCCTTACACTGAAGCTTTCTTT
>TRBD1|TRBV2|many|TRBJ2-7
CASSEALRTGTYEQYF
TGTGCCAGCAGTGAAGCGCTAAGGACAGGGACCTACGAGCAGTACTTC
>TRBD1|TRBV19|-|TRBJ2-2
CASSRTGADTGELFF
TGTGCCAGTAGTAGAACAGGGGCCGACACCGGGGAGCTGTTTTTT
>-|TRBV2|many|TRBJ1-1
CASSARQGNTEAFF
TGTGCCAGCAGTGCCAGGCAGGGGAACACTGAAGCTTTCTTT
>TRBD1|TRBV6-2/TRBV6-3|few|TRBJ1-5
CASRAGTEGNQPQHF
TGTGCCAGCAGGGCCGGGACAGAAGGCAATCAGCCCCAGCATTTT
>-|TRBV25-1|once|TRBJ2-2
CARVAVHTGELFF
TGTGCTAGAGTAGCGGTTCACACCGGGGAGCTGTTTTTT
>-|TRBV24-1|many|TRBJ1-5
CATSDFQGQPQHF
TGTGCCACCAGTGATTTCCAGGGGCAGCCCCAGCATTTT
>TRBD1|TRBV3-1|-|TRBJ1-2
CASSQLLRGQAYGYTF
TGTGCCAGCAGCCAACTCCTGAGGGGGCAGGCATATGGCTACACCTTC
>TRBD1|TRBV12-3/TRBV12-4|many|TRBJ1-1
CASSLGQRTEAFF
TGTGCCAGCAGTTTGGGACAGCGAACTGAAGCTTTCTTT